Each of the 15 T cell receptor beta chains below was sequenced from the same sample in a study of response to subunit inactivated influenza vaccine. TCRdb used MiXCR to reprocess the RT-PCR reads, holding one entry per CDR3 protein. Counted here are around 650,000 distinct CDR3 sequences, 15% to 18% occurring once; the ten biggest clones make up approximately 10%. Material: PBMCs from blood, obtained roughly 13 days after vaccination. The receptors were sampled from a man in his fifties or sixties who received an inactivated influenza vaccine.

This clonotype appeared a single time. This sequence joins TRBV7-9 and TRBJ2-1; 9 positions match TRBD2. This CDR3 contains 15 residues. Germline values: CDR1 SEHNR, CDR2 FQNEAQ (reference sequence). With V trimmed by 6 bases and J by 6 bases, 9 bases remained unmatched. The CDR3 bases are TGTGCCAGCAGAATAGCGGGAGTTTCCGCCAATGAGCAGTTCTTC. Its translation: CASRIAGVSANEQFF.

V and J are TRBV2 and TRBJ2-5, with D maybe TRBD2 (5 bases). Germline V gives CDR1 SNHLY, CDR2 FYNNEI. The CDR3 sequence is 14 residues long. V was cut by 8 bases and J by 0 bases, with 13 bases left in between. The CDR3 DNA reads TGTGCCAGCCGTCAGGAGCGGTACCAAGAGACCCAGTACTTC. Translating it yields CASRQERYQETQYF. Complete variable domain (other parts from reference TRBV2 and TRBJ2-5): EPEVTQTPSHQVTQMGQEVILRCVPISNHLYFYWYRQILGQKVEFLVSFYNNEISEKSEIFDDQFSVERPDGSNFTLKIRSTKLEDSAMYFCASRQERYQETQYFGPGTRLLVL.

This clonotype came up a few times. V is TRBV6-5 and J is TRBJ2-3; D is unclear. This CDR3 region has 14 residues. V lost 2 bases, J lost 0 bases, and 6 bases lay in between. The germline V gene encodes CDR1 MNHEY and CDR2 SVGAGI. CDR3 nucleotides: TGTGCCAGCAGTTACCAGTCAAGCACAGATACGCAGTATTTT. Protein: CASSYQSSTDTQYF.

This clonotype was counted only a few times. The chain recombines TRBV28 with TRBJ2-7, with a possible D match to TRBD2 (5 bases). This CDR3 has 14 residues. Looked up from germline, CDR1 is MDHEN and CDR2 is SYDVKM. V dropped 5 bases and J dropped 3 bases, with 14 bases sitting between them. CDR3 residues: CASSLTSDYYEQYF. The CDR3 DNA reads TGTGCCAGCAGTCTCACTAGTGACTACTACGAGCAGTACTTC.

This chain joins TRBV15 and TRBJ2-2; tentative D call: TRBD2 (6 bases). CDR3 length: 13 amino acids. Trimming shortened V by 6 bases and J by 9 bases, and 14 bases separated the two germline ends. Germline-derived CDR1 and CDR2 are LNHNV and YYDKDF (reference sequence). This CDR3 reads CATSNYGGRELFF. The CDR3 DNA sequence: TGTGCCACCAGTAATTACGGGGGAAGGGAGCTGTTTTTT.

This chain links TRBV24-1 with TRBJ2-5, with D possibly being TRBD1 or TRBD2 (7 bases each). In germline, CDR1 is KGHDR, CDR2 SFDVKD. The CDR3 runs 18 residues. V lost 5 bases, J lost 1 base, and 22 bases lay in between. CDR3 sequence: CATSGGRGGQRVQETQYF. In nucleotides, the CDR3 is TGTGCCACCAGTGGGGGGCGCGGGGGACAGAGGGTCCAAGAGACCCAGTACTTC.

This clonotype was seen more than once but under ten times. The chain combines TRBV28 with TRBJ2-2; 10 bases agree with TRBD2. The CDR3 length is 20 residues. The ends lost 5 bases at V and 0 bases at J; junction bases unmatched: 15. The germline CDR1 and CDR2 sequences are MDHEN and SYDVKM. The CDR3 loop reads CASSLIPGGLADSNTGELFF. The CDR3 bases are TGTGCCAGCAGTCTCATCCCCGGAGGACTAGCGGACTCGAACACCGGGGAGCTGTTTTTT.

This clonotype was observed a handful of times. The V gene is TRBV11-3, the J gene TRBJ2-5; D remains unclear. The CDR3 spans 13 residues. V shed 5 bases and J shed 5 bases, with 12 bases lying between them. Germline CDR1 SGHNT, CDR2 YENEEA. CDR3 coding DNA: TGTGCCAGCAGCCCGTCGCAAAGGGAGACCCAGTACTTC. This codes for CASSPSQRETQYF.

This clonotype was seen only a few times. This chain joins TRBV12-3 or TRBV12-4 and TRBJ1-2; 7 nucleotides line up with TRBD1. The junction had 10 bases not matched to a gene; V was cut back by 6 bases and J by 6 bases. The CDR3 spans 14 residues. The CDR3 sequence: CASRRDSFWDGYTF. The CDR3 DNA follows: TGTGCCAGCAGGCGGGACAGCTTTTGGGATGGCTACACCTTC.

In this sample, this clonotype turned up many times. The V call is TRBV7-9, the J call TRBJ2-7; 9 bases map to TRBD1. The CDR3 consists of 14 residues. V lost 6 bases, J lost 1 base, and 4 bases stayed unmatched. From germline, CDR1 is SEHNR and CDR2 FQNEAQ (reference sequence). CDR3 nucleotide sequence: TGTGCCAGCAGATCCGGGACAGGGTCCTACGAGCAGTACTTC. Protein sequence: CASRSGTGSYEQYF.

CDR3 protein: CASSLDSAQAAGELFF. The CDR3 nucleotides read TGTGCCAGCAGCCTTGACAGCGCCCAGGCGGCCGGGGAGCTGTTTTTT. V is TRBV7-6 and J is TRBJ2-2; D perhaps matches TRBD1 (5 bases). This CDR3 contains 16 residues. V lost 5 bases, J lost 6 bases, and 19 bases lay in between. Germline V CDR1 and CDR2: SGHVS, FNYEAQ.

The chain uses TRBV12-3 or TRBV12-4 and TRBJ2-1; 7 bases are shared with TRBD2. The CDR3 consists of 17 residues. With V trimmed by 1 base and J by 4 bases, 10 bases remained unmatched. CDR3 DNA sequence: TGTGCCAGCAGTTTAGGGAGTGGGCGGGGAGGGTACAATGAGCAGTTCTTC. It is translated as CASSLGSGRGGYNEQFF.

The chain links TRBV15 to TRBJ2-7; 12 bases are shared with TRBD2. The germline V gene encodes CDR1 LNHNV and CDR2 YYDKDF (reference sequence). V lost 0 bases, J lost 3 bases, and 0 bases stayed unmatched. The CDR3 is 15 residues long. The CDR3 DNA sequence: TGTGCCACCAGCAGAGAGGGACTAGCGGGCTACGAGCAGTACTTC. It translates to CATSREGLAGYEQYF.

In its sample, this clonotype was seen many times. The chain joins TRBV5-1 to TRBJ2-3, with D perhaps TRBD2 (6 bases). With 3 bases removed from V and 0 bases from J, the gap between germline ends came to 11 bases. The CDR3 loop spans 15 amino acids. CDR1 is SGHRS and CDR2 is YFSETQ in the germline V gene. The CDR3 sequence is CASSWGGASTDTQYF. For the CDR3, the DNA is TGCGCCAGCAGCTGGGGAGGAGCTAGCACAGATACGCAGTATTTT.

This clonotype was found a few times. The CDR3 coding sequence is TGTGCCATCACTAACCGGGAGGGGGACACCATATATTTT. It translates to CAITNREGDTIYF. The rearrangement joins TRBV10-3 to TRBJ1-3; tentative D call: TRBD1 (6 bases). Germline assignment: CDR1 ENHRY and CDR2 SYGVKD. CDR3 size: 13 residues. Trimming stripped 7 bases from V and 8 bases from J, with 15 bases between.